A single sample gave rise to the 16 T cell receptor beta chains below, sequenced in a study of sequential checkpoint blockade in melanoma. Treatment indicated: randomized to nivolumab then ipilimumab (arm A) or the reverse (arm B). Assay used: immunoSEQ multiplex PCR; TCRdb lists only in-frame clones, some missing. This sample has about 540 clones, with about a fifth found just once. This specimen consisted of tumor tissue (inferred from file names), obtained from a patient given nivolumab and ipilimumab in sequence. These receptor sequences come from a human donor with melanoma.

V and J are TRBV29-1 and TRBJ1-2; TRBD1 might be the D (5 bases). Trimming removed 5 bases at V and 2 bases at J, with 9 bases between. CDR1 SQVTM and CDR2 ANQGSEA come from the germline V gene. CDR3 size: 12 residues. The CDR3 DNA reads as TGCAGCGTTCAGGGAGCAAACTATGGCTACACCTTC. Its protein is CSVQGANYGYTF.

The chain has TRBV19 and TRBJ2-5, with 10 bases identical to TRBD1. The V gene's germline CDR1 is LNHDA and CDR2 SQIVND (reference sequence). J was trimmed by 5 bases and V by 6 bases; bases with no gene match: 9. This CDR3 has 15 residues. The CDR3, as DNA: TGTGCCAGTAGCTCCGGGACAGGGGTTGGGGAGACCCAGTACTTC. Translation gives CASSSGTGVGETQYF.

The chain couples TRBV5-1 to TRBJ1-2; no definite D call. Deletions cut 0 bases from V and 4 bases from J, with 10 bases between. Germline V gives CDR1 SGHRS, CDR2 YFSETQ. The CDR3 length is 14 residues. The chain's CDR3 is CASSLEGSLYGYTF. The CDR3 nucleotides read TGCGCCAGCAGCTTGGAGGGATCCCTCTATGGCTACACCTTC.

The V call is TRBV28, the J call TRBJ1-4, with D possibly matching TRBD1 (5 bases). Looked up from germline, CDR1 is MDHEN and CDR2 is SYDVKM. Trimming pared 6 bases from V and 6 bases from J, leaving 14 bases between. The CDR3 is made up of 14 amino acids. The CDR3 here is CASSQPGTDEKLFF. In nucleotides, the CDR3 is TGTGCCAGCAGCCAGCCCGGGACCGATGAAAAACTGTTTTTT.

As for this clone: The same CDR3 can be traced to other DNA sequences in this sample. This chain connects TRBV5-1 to TRBJ2-3, with 7 bases matching TRBD1. The CDR3 is made up of 15 amino acids. Trimming cost V 4 bases and J 3 bases; bases outside gene matches: 8. Germline V lookup: CDR1 SGHRS, CDR2 YFSETQ. CDR3 region: CASSPGDSYTDTQYF. The CDR3 DNA is TGCGCCAGCAGCCCTGGGGACAGTTATACAGATACGCAGTATTTT.

V usage is TRBV30 and J usage is TRBJ1-1; 8 nucleotides match TRBD1. Germline V gives CDR1 GTSNPN, CDR2 SVGIG (reference sequence). V was pared by 5 bases and J by 10 bases, with 12 bases of the junction left unmatched. This CDR3 comprises 13 residues. CDR3 sequence (DNA): TGTGCCTGGGGACAGGGCGAGCGGCCGGGAGCTTTCTTT. This sequence encodes CAWGQGERPGAFF.

V gene TRBV6-8 combines with J gene TRBJ2-1, with TRBD2 matching over 14 bases. The ends lost 5 bases at V and 5 bases at J; junction bases unmatched: 8. The germline CDR1 and CDR2 sequences are MNHGY and SAAAGT. This CDR3 is built from 17 residues. The DNA for the CDR3 is TGTGCCAGCAGTAAGGCTCCGGGACTAGCGGGGGACAATGAGCAGTTCTTC. It encodes CASSKAPGLAGDNEQFF.

This rearrangement joins TRBV29-1 to TRBJ2-1; D is ambiguous. This CDR3 region has 12 residues. V lost 4 bases and J lost 0, with 4 bases in between. Germline values: CDR1 SQVTM, CDR2 ANQGSEA. The CDR3 DNA reads TGCAGCGTTGGTAGCTCCTACAATGAGCAGTTCTTC. This codes for CSVGSSYNEQFF.

By share, this clone counts as medium-sized. Here the CDR3 DNA reads TGTGCCAGCAGCCACAGGAGGGACAGGGGACGCTATGGCTACACCTTC. This sequence encodes CASSHRRDRGRYGYTF. This chain connects TRBV11-3 to TRBJ1-2, with 10 positions matching TRBD1. Trimming took 5 bases from V and 4 from J; bases not matched to a gene: 10. The CDR3 totals 16 residues. Germline V CDR1 and CDR2: SGHNT, YENEEA.

By its share, this clone is medium-sized (0.01 to 0.1%). CDR3 amino acids: CASSSNTGLVPQPQHF. The CDR3 DNA follows: TGTGCCAGCAGCTCCAACACAGGGTTGGTTCCCCAGCCCCAGCATTTT. J is TRBJ1-5 and V is TRBV11-3; D might be TRBD1 (6 bases). Between the trimmed V and J ends, which lost 4 bases and 7 bases, there was a span of 20 bases. CDR1 and CDR2 from the germline V gene are SGHNT and YENEEA. The CDR3 runs 16 residues.

This chain uses TRBV6-8 with TRBJ1-1; 7 nucleotides agree with TRBD1. Germline CDR1 MNHGY, CDR2 SAAAGT. This CDR3 has 12 residues. V shed 7 bases, J shed 8 bases, and the junction held 7 bases outside the gene matches. The chain's CDR3 is CASITGEGEAFF. In DNA, the CDR3 is TGTGCCAGCATCACAGGGGAAGGGGAAGCTTTCTTT.

The rearrangement links TRBV5-1 to TRBJ2-3, with 7 bases aligning to TRBD2. V gave up 0 bases and J gave up 2 bases; unmatched junction bases: 3. The CDR3 consists of 15 residues. From germline, CDR1 is SGHRS and CDR2 YFSETQ. This chain's CDR3 is CASSLGAGDTDTQYF. The CDR3 region has the DNA TGCGCCAGCAGCTTGGGGGCGGGGGACACAGATACGCAGTATTTT.

By sample fraction, this clone is medium-sized. The rearrangement uses TRBV11-3 and TRBJ2-1; 11 nucleotides line up with TRBD2. Germline V gene lookup returns CDR1 SGHNT and CDR2 YENEEA. The CDR3 is 17 residues long. J was trimmed by 0 bases and V by 5 bases; bases with no gene match: 6. As DNA, the CDR3 is TGTGCCAGCAGCCCTAGACTAGCGGGAAGCTCCTACAATGAGCAGTTCTTC. It specifies CASSPRLAGSSYNEQFF.

The genes are TRBV9 and TRBJ2-7; D is undetermined. CDR3 length: 13 amino acids. CDR1 is SGDLS and CDR2 is YYNGEE in the germline V gene. Trimming removed 5 bases at V and 6 bases at J, with 15 bases between. CDR3 loop: CASSAAGRGEQYF. DNA of the CDR3: TGTGCCAGCAGTGCGGCAGGTCGTGGCGAGCAGTACTTC. Drawing the rest from reference TRBV9 and TRBJ2-7, the complete variable domain is DSGVTQTPKHLITATGQRVTLRCSPRSGDLSVYWYQQSLDQGLQFLIQYYNGEERAKGNILERFSAQQFPDLHSELNLSSLELGDSALYFCASSAAGRGEQYFGPGTRLTVT.

The genes are TRBV5-1 and TRBJ1-1; 7 nucleotides align to TRBD1. This CDR3 is built from 16 residues. The germline V gene has CDR1 SGHRS and CDR2 YFSETQ. V lost 3 bases and J lost 2; bases outside the gene matches: 10. CDR3 residues: CASSYQTGPQNTEAFF. The CDR3, as DNA: TGCGCCAGCAGCTACCAGACAGGGCCCCAAAACACTGAAGCTTTCTTT.

The chain has TRBV6-8 and TRBJ2-7; 9 nucleotides align to TRBD2. Germline loops: CDR1 MNHGY, CDR2 SAAAGT. CDR3 length: 19 residues. V was clipped by 2 bases and J by 2 bases; unmatched bases: 16. The CDR3 sequence is CASSYGALIVSGSPYEQYF. CDR3 in DNA: TGTGCCAGCAGTTACGGGGCCCTGATTGTTAGCGGGAGTCCCTACGAGCAGTACTTC.